Sequencing of this TCR beta chain was carried out in a study of cytomegalovirus exposure and HLA in healthy donors. Overall study findings and caveats: In a later analysis, HLA-associated beta chains showed higher expansion and lower generation probabilities than comparable chains. A later analysis linked a missense variant in DCLRE1C to the trimming of TCR beta V and J genes.

In the PCR, 60 Vbeta and 13 Jbeta primers were used. Measured with immunoSEQ multiplex PCR; TCRdb has only the in-frame clones, and not every one. The data hold roughly 190,000 clones, with about 85% observed a single time. As for this clone: Antigen specificity is unknown. A junction end diverges from the germline sequence, so it may reflect a read error.

Germline V gives CDR1 SSHAT, CDR2 FNYEAQ (reference sequence). The CDR3 has 13 residues. The source of this sequence is a woman aged 50 to 60 in good health and CMV-seronegative. The source material was PBMCs. This chain joins TRBV7-7 and TRBJ2-7; D is undetermined. The chain's CDR3 is CASSLEHSYEQYF. The DNA of the CDR3 is TGTGCTAGCAGCTTAGAACACTCCTACGAGCAGTACTTC. Complete variable domain (other parts from reference TRBV7-7 and TRBJ2-7): GAGVSQSPRYKVTKRGQDVTLRCDPISSHATLYWYQQALGQGPEFLTYFNYEAQPDKSGLPSDRFSAERPEGSISTLTIQRTEQRDSAMYRCASSLEHSYEQYFGPGTRLTVT.